The entry below describes one T cell receptor beta chain. As processed by the authors: Reference gene primers were amplified, and this amplification served to estimate nucleated cell counts. Sequenced by immunoSEQ multiplex PCR; TCRdb stores in-frame clones only, minus some. V, J and clone size were drawn from that table, and D and trimming were deduced from the DNA. The data show a few hundred thousand clones, about 88% seen once. The data are from a study of blood T cell repertoires in COVID-19. The V end was cut by 4 bases, the J end by 4 bases, with 8 bases between. Germline V CDR1 and CDR2: SGHDN, FVKESK. The CDR3 is 12 amino acids.

This receptor was identified in a woman in her sixties or seventies with COVID-19, enrolled during active disease. The rearrangement joins TRBV14 to TRBJ2-7; D not resolved. Sequenced: peripheral blood. The CDR3 DNA follows: TGTGCCAGCAGCCCCAGGCCATACGAGCAGTACTTC. Protein product: CASSPRPYEQYF. The entire variable domain, with the rest obtained from reference TRBV14 and TRBJ2-7, is as follows: EAGVTQFPSHSVIEKGQTVTLRCDPISGHDNLYWYRRVMGKEIKFLLHFVKESKQDESGMPNNRFLAERTGGTYSTLKVQPAELEDSGVYFCASSPRPYEQYFGPGTRLTVT.